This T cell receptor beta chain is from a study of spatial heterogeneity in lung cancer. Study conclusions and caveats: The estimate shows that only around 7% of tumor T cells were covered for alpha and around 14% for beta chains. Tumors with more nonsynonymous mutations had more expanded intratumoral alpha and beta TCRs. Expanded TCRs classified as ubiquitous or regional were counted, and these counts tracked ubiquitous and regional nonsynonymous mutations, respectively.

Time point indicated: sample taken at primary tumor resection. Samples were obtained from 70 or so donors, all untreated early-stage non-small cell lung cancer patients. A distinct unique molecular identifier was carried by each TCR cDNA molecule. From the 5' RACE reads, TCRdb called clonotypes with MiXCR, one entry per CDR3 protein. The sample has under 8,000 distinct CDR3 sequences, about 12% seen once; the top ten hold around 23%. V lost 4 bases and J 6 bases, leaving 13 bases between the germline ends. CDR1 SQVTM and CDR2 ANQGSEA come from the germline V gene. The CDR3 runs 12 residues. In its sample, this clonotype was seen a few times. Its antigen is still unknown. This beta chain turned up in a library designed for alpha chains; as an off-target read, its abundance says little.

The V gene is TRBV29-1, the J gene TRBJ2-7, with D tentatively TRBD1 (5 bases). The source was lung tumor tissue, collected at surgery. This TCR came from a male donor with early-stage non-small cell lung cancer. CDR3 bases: TGCAGCGTTGCTCGGGTAAGGGGCGAGCAGTACTTC. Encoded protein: CSVARVRGEQYF.